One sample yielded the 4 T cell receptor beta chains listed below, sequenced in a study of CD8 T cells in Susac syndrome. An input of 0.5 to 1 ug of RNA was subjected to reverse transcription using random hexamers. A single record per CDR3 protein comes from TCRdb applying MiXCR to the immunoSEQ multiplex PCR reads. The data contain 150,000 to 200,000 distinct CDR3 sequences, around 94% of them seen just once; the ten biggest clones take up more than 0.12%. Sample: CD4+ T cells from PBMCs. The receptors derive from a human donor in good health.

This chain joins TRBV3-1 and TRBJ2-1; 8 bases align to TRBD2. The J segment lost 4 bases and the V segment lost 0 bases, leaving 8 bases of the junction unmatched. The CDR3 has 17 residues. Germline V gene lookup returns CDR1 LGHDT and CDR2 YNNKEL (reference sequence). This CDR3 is CASSQEGGLAGYNEQFF. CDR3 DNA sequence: TGTGCCAGCAGCCAAGAAGGCGGGCTAGCGGGTTACAATGAGCAGTTCTTC.

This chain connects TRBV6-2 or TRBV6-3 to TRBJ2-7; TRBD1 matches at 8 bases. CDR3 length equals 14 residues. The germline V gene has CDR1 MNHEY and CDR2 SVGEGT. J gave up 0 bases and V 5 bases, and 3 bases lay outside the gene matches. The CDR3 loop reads CASSRTGNSYEQYF. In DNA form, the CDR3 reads TGTGCCAGCAGTCGGACAGGGAACTCCTACGAGCAGTACTTC.

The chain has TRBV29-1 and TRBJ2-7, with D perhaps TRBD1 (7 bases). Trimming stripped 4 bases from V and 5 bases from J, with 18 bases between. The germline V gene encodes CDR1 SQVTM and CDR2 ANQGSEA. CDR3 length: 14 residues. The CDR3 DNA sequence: TGCAGCGTTGTCATCCCGCGCAGGGGGGACGAGCAGTACTTC. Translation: CSVVIPRRGDEQYF.

The CDR3 here is CAIRRDRDGGYTF. In DNA form, the CDR3 reads TGTGCCATCAGGAGGGACAGGGACGGAGGCTACACCTTC. The V gene is TRBV10-3, the J gene TRBJ1-2, with 9 bases matching TRBD1. The germline V gene encodes CDR1 ENHRY and CDR2 SYGVKD. The length of the CDR3 is 13 residues. Unmatched junction bases numbered 7, after V lost 6 bases and J lost 8 bases.